What follows are 26 T cell receptor beta chains derived from one specimen sequenced in a study of blood T cell repertoires in COVID-19. The method was immunoSEQ multiplex PCR; TCRdb's version includes in-frame clones alone and lacks a portion of them. The table shows about 200,000 clones, with about 86% occurring only once. Sequencing was done on a sample of PBMCs or T cells enriched from blood (not recorded which). The receptors were sampled from a woman in her thirties or forties with acute COVID-19.

This chain links TRBV28 with TRBJ1-1; D unclear. Per germline, CDR1 MDHEN and CDR2 SYDVKM. The ends were cut back, 4 bases at V and 3 bases at J, with 15 bases in the middle. The CDR3 is 15 residues long. The chain's CDR3 is CASSSPGARDTEAFF. CDR3 nucleotides: TGTGCCAGCAGTTCACCGGGAGCCCGGGACACTGAAGCTTTCTTT.

J is TRBJ1-3 and V is TRBV4-1, with D possibly TRBD1 on 5 matching bases. The V and J ends lost 1 base and 4 bases respectively, with 8 bases between them. This CDR3 has 14 amino acids. CDR1 is MGHRA and CDR2 is YSYEKL in the germline V gene. DNA of the CDR3: TGCGCCAGCAGCCAAGGCAGGGCCGGAAACACCATATATTTT. Translated, it gives CASSQGRAGNTIYF.

The chain couples TRBV18 to TRBJ2-3; the match to TRBD2 covers 10 bases. Germline CDR1 is KGHSH and CDR2 is LQKENI. The CDR3 is 16 residues long. Losses at the gene ends were 3 bases for V and 3 bases for J; bases not matched to a gene: 6. CDR3 in amino acids: CASSPLAGGGTDTQYF. The DNA for the CDR3 is TGTGCCAGCTCACCGTTAGCGGGAGGTGGAACAGATACGCAGTATTTT.

This clone was observed a handful of times. V and J are TRBV15 and TRBJ2-7; tentatively, D is TRBD1 (5 bases). Deletions cut 0 bases from V and 2 bases from J, with 11 bases between. The germline CDR1 and CDR2 sequences are LNHNV and YYDKDF (reference sequence). The CDR3 extends over 15 amino acids. CDR3 nucleotides: TGTGCCACCAGCAGAGATACCAGGGCAACCTACGAGCAGTACTTC. Translated: CATSRDTRATYEQYF.

The chain recombines TRBV10-3 with TRBJ2-5; TRBD1 aligns across 7 bases. In germline, CDR1 is ENHRY, CDR2 SYGVKD. This CDR3 contains 17 residues. The junction had 13 bases not matched to a gene; V was cut back by 3 bases and J by 3 bases. The chain's CDR3 is CAISDLGTEEQEETQYF. CDR3 sequence (DNA): TGTGCCATCAGTGATTTGGGGACAGAGGAGCAAGAAGAGACCCAGTACTTC.

This chain connects TRBV13 to TRBJ2-7, with 10 bases lining up with TRBD2. Germline trimming cut 3 bases from V and 0 bases from J; bases unmatched to any gene: 2. Germline assignment: CDR1 PRHDT and CDR2 FYEKMQ (reference sequence). CDR3 length: 15 amino acids. CDR3 nucleotides: TGTGCCAGCAGCTTTAGGACTAGCGGCTCCTACGAGCAGTACTTC. Its translation: CASSFRTSGSYEQYF.

The chain is built from TRBV2 and TRBJ1-5, with 7 bases lining up with TRBD1. The trim removed 4 bases at V and 1 base at J, leaving 4 bases unmatched. The CDR3 sequence is 15 residues long. Germline assignment: CDR1 SNHLY and CDR2 FYNNEI. The CDR3 protein is CASSVGTVSNQPQHF. In nucleotides, the CDR3 is TGTGCCAGCAGTGTTGGGACAGTGAGCAATCAGCCCCAGCATTTT.

The chain employs TRBV28 and TRBJ1-1; D gene ambiguous. Germline CDR1 reads MDHEN; CDR2 reads SYDVKM. The CDR3 runs to 14 residues. Trimming stripped 6 bases from V and 0 bases from J, with 11 bases between. The DNA of the CDR3 is TGTGCCAGCAGGTCCGGGAGCTTGAACACTGAAGCTTTCTTT. As protein: CASRSGSLNTEAFF.

V and J are TRBV19 and TRBJ1-2; possible D gene TRBD1, 5 bases. With 2 bases removed from V and 4 bases from J, the gap between germline ends came to 14 bases. Germline V gives CDR1 LNHDA, CDR2 SQIVND (reference sequence). The CDR3 is 15 amino acids. CDR3 sequence: CASSITGGSPYGYTF. The DNA of the CDR3 is TGTGCCAGTAGTATAACAGGCGGCAGTCCCTATGGCTACACCTTC.

The chain links TRBV19 to TRBJ1-5; D gene ambiguous. Per the germline V gene, CDR1 is LNHDA and CDR2 is SQIVND (reference sequence). The length of the CDR3 is 12 residues. Trimming took off 6 bases at V and 6 bases at J, with 9 bases between the two ends. The CDR3: CASSFSGQPQHF. In DNA form, the CDR3 reads TGTGCCAGTAGCTTTAGCGGTCAGCCCCAGCATTTT.

The chain couples TRBV4-3 to TRBJ2-1; 10 bases agree with TRBD2. V gave up 1 base and J gave up 6 bases; unmatched junction bases: 3. Germline loops: CDR1 LGHNA, CDR2 YSLEER. The CDR3 is made up of 15 amino acids. DNA of the CDR3: TGCGCCAGCAGCCAAGCCCTAGCGGGAGTCAATGAGCAGTTCTTC. This gives the protein CASSQALAGVNEQFF.

As concerns this clone: The sample contains more than one DNA sequence encoding this CDR3. V usage is TRBV18 and J usage is TRBJ1-1; D possibly corresponds to TRBD1 (5 bases). Trimming took 1 base from V and 5 from J, leaving 5 bases between them. Germline V CDR1 and CDR2: KGHSH, LQKENI. This CDR3 comprises 12 residues. Here the CDR3 reads CASSPQGTEAFF. The CDR3 bases are TGTGCCAGCTCACCACAGGGGACTGAAGCTTTCTTT.

The chain has TRBV18 and TRBJ2-1; TRBD2 agrees at 14 bases. Germline-derived CDR1 and CDR2 are KGHSH and LQKENI. There are 17 residues in the CDR3. V lost 1 base to trimming and J lost 5 bases; unmatched junction nucleotides: 4. CDR3 sequence (DNA): TGTGCCAGCTCACCACGACTAGCGGGAGGGAATGACAATGAGCAGTTCTTC. This codes for CASSPRLAGGNDNEQFF.

V usage is TRBV5-6 and J usage is TRBJ2-7; 10 bases agree with TRBD2. Germline V gives CDR1 SGHDT, CDR2 YYEEEE. Losses at the gene ends were 4 bases for V and 1 base for J; bases not matched to a gene: 14. The CDR3 sequence is 18 residues long. CDR3 DNA: TGTGCCAGCAGCCCATACTTTGGACTAGCGGATAGATCCTACGAGCAGTACTTC. Its translation: CASSPYFGLADRSYEQYF.

V is TRBV9 and J is TRBJ2-3; TRBD1 might be the D (6 bases). The CDR3 extends over 15 amino acids. Germline-derived CDR1 and CDR2 are SGDLS and YYNGEE. The germline V and J ends were trimmed by 4 bases and 4 bases, with 16 bases remaining between them. In DNA form, the CDR3 reads TGTGCCAGCAGCAAAGCAGGGGTGTGGGCAGATACGCAGTATTTT. This sequence encodes CASSKAGVWADTQYF.

The V and J genes are TRBV30 and TRBJ1-2; no clear D gene. Germline CDR1 GTSNPN, CDR2 SVGIG (reference sequence). There are 11 residues in the CDR3. V lost 0 bases, J lost 8 bases, and 7 bases lay in between. The CDR3 sequence is CAWSVGGGYTF. Written as DNA, the CDR3 is TGTGCCTGGAGTGTCGGCGGGGGCTACACCTTC.

The J gene is TRBJ2-7, the V gene TRBV12-3 or TRBV12-4; TRBD2 might be the D (5 bases). Trimming took 8 bases from V and 2 from J, leaving 10 bases between them. The CDR3 runs to 12 residues. CDR3 residues: CASQDGAYEQYF. In DNA, the CDR3 is TGTGCCAGCCAGGACGGGGCCTACGAGCAGTACTTC.

The V and J genes are TRBV20-1 and TRBJ2-1; D remains ambiguous. V was cut by 6 bases and J by 6 bases, with 6 bases left in between. The CDR3 covers 10 residues. Germline CDR1 DFQATT, CDR2 SNEGSKA (reference sequence). The CDR3 loop reads CSASSNEQFF. The CDR3 nucleotides read TGCAGTGCCTCTTCCAATGAGCAGTTCTTC.

This rearrangement joins TRBV7-9 to TRBJ2-7; tentatively, D is TRBD1 (5 bases). Looked up from germline, CDR1 is SEHNR and CDR2 is FQNEAQ (reference sequence). This CDR3 comprises 14 residues. V was pared by 2 bases and J by 2 bases, with 10 bases between. CDR3 DNA sequence: TGTGCCAGCAGCTTAAAGGGGTGGACCTACGAGCAGTACTTC. Amino acid sequence: CASSLKGWTYEQYF.

The genes are TRBV27 and TRBJ2-5, with 15 bases lining up with TRBD2. The CDR3 spans 16 residues. Germline V gene sequence: CDR1 MNHEY, CDR2 SMNVEV (reference sequence). V lost 6 bases to trimming and J lost 3 bases; unmatched junction nucleotides: 5. The CDR3 bases are TGTGCCAGCAGCGGGGGACTAGCGGGAGGTGAAGAGACCCAGTACTTC. This translates into CASSGGLAGGEETQYF.

The rearrangement joins TRBV28 to TRBJ1-5; D is undetermined. The germline V gene has CDR1 MDHEN and CDR2 SYDVKM. The V end was cut by 5 bases, the J end by 2 bases, with 13 bases between. This CDR3 spans 15 amino acids. DNA for the CDR3: TGTGCCAGCAGTACCCGGGGTTTGGGCAATCAGCCCCAGCATTTT. Amino acid sequence: CASSTRGLGNQPQHF.

This rearrangement joins TRBV9 to TRBJ2-1, with 7 bases identical to TRBD2. Trimming cost V 4 bases and J 0 bases; bases outside gene matches: 10. The CDR3 is made up of 17 amino acids. Per the germline V gene, CDR1 is SGDLS and CDR2 is YYNGEE. Written as DNA, the CDR3 is TGTGCCAGCAGCCTCTCTCGACTAGCCGTCTCCTACAATGAGCAGTTCTTC. Protein product: CASSLSRLAVSYNEQFF.

This rearrangement joins TRBV25-1 to TRBJ2-3, with 7 bases matching TRBD2. The germline V gene has CDR1 MGHDK and CDR2 SYGVNS. The V segment lost 5 bases and the J segment 0 bases; nucleotides outside the gene matches: 5. CDR3 length equals 15 residues. The CDR3 reads CASSKSSGSTDTQYF. CDR3 DNA sequence: TGTGCCAGCAGTAAGTCTAGCGGAAGCACAGATACGCAGTATTTT. Looking up the rest from reference TRBV25-1 and TRBJ2-3 gives the full variable domain: EADIYQTPRYLVIGTGKKITLECSQTMGHDKMYWYQQDPGMELHLIHYSYGVNSTEKGDLSSESTVSRIRTEHFPLTLESARPSHTSQYLCASSKSSGSTDTQYFGPGTRLTVL.

The chain combines TRBV10-3 with TRBJ2-5; TRBD2 matches at 7 bases. The CDR3 is 12 residues long. The V segment lost 2 bases and the J segment 8 bases; nucleotides outside the gene matches: 2. The V gene's germline CDR1 is ENHRY and CDR2 SYGVKD. This CDR3 is CAISEGGDTQYF. CDR3 nucleotides: TGTGCCATCAGTGAGGGGGGGGATACCCAGTACTTC.

The V and J genes are TRBV7-2 and TRBJ1-2; D is unresolved. The germline CDR1 and CDR2 sequences are SGHTA and FQGNSA. CDR3 length equals 15 residues. V was cut by 2 bases and J by 0 bases, with 10 bases left in between. This CDR3 reads CASSLPRLANYGYTF. The DNA for the CDR3 is TGTGCCAGCAGCTTACCCAGGTTAGCTAACTATGGCTACACCTTC.

This rearrangement joins TRBV19 to TRBJ2-1; 7 bases align to TRBD1. CDR3 length: 14 amino acids. The V segment lost 7 bases and the J segment 2 bases; nucleotides outside the gene matches: 5. Per germline, CDR1 LNHDA and CDR2 SQIVND (reference sequence). The CDR3 coding sequence is TGTGCCAGTACAGGGGGTCCCCCCTACAATGAGCAGTTCTTC. Residues: CASTGGPPYNEQFF.